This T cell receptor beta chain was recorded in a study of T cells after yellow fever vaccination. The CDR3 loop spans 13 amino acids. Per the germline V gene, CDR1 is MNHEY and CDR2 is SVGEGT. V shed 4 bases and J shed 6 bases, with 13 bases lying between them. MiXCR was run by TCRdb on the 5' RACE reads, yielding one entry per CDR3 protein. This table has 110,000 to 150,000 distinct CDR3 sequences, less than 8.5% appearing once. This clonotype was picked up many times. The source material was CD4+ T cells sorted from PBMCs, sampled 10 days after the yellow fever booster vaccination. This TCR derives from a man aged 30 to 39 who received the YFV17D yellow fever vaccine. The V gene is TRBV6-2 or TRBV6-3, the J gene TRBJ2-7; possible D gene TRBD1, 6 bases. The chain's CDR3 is CASSSTGKSEQYF. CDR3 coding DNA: TGTGCCAGCAGTTCCACAGGGAAGAGCGAGCAGTACTTC.